There are a few counts of the clone carrying this T cell receptor beta chain. A multiplex PCR was run with 60 Vbeta primers and 13 Jbeta primers. TCRdb's table, derived via immunoSEQ multiplex PCR, lists solely in-frame clones and lacks some. The table lists approximately 110,000 clones, approximately 80% of them singletons. The data derive from a study of cytomegalovirus exposure and HLA in healthy donors. The V end was cut by 3 bases, the J end by 3 bases, with 12 bases between. Germline V gives CDR1 MNHNS, CDR2 SASEGT. CDR3 length equals 15 residues. The V call is TRBV6-1, the J call TRBJ2-1; D is ambiguous. The material sequenced was PBMCs. The origin of this receptor is a human donor in good health. The CDR3 nucleotides are TGTGCCAGCAGTGATTTGGCGGATCTCTACAATGAGCAGTTCTTC. Its translation: CASSDLADLYNEQFF.